Presented here are 25 T cell receptor beta chains from one specimen sequenced in a study of beta chain features in type 1 diabetes. Study observations and caveats: All four CD4+ subsets from Type 1 diabetes patients carried moderately but significantly shorter TCRB CDR3s.

Their antigens are not known. The isolated RNA, all of it, was reverse transcribed, so expressed TCRB transcripts were what got sequenced. Profiling relied on immunoSEQ multiplex PCR, and the TCRdb table lists in-frame clones only, not all of them. The repertoire holds about 280,000 clones, with about 15% as singletons. Sequencing used naive CD4+ T cells from blood. These receptor sequences come from a man aged 18 to 30 with type 1 diabetes.

This clone was detected only a few times. The genes are TRBV7-2 and TRBJ2-7; 9 nucleotides align to TRBD2. Germline values: CDR1 SGHTA, CDR2 FQGNSA. J gave up 6 bases and V 6 bases, and 9 bases lay outside the gene matches. The CDR3 has 14 amino acids. Here the CDR3 DNA reads TGTGCCAGCAGAATAGCGGGAGCTTCGGGCGAGCAGTACTTC. Residues: CASRIAGASGEQYF.

This clone was counted between two and nine times. CDR3 loop: CASRALNPQETQYF. The CDR3 region has the DNA TGTGCCAGCAGGGCCCTGAATCCTCAAGAGACCCAGTACTTC. The V call is TRBV7-2, the J call TRBJ2-5, with no clear D. This CDR3 spans 14 amino acids. The germline V and J ends were trimmed by 6 bases and 2 bases, with 13 bases remaining between them. Per the germline V gene, CDR1 is SGHTA and CDR2 is FQGNSA. The entire variable domain, with the rest obtained from reference TRBV7-2 and TRBJ2-5, is as follows: GAGVSQSPSNKVTEKGKDVELRCDPISGHTALYWYRQSLGQGLEFLIYFQGNSAPDKSGLPSDRFSAERTGGSVSTLTIQRTQQEDSAVYLCASRALNPQETQYFGPGTRLLVL.

This chain connects TRBV5-4 to TRBJ2-3, with 11 bases identical to TRBD2. The CDR3 has 15 amino acids. Trimming at V came to 1 base and at J to 8 bases, leaving 6 bases not matched to a gene. CDR1 is SGHNT and CDR2 is YYREEE in the germline V gene (reference sequence). The CDR3 sequence: CASSLTSGSSVTQYF. CDR3 in DNA: TGTGCCAGCAGCTTGACTAGCGGGAGTTCGGTTACGCAGTATTTT.

This clone was seen a few times. The gene calls are TRBV9 and TRBJ2-5, with D perhaps matching TRBD1 (6 bases). V lost 3 bases and J lost 1, with 16 bases in between. Germline values: CDR1 SGDLS, CDR2 YYNGEE. The CDR3 covers 16 residues. The CDR3 spells CASSEAPIGGQETQYF. CDR3 bases: TGTGCCAGCAGCGAGGCCCCCATAGGGGGCCAAGAGACCCAGTACTTC.

The genes are TRBV7-2 and TRBJ2-7, with 7 bases identical to TRBD1. The CDR3 runs 14 residues. The germline CDR1 and CDR2 sequences are SGHTA and FQGNSA. V lost 5 bases, J lost 6 bases, and 10 bases stayed unmatched. The chain's CDR3 is CASSTSTGVGEQYF. In DNA form, the CDR3 reads TGTGCCAGCAGCACATCCACAGGGGTCGGCGAGCAGTACTTC. Based on the CDR3 plus reference TRBV7-2 and TRBJ2-7, the full variable domain is GAGVSQSPSNKVTEKGKDVELRCDPISGHTALYWYRQSLGQGLEFLIYFQGNSAPDKSGLPSDRFSAERTGGSVSTLTIQRTQQEDSAVYLCASSTSTGVGEQYFGPGTRLTVT.

For the CDR3, the DNA is TGCGCCAGCAGCCCTAGGACTAGCGGGGATACGCAGTATTTT. Translating gives CASSPRTSGDTQYF. The chain couples TRBV4-3 to TRBJ2-3; 11 bases map to TRBD2. The CDR3 is 14 residues long. V trimming: 4 bases; J trimming: 6 bases; junction bases outside the gene matches: 3. From germline, CDR1 is LGHNA and CDR2 YSLEER.

This clone has a handful of counts. This rearrangement joins TRBV6-5 to TRBJ2-7, with TRBD1 matching 8 bases. The CDR3 covers 14 residues. J gave up 5 bases and V 7 bases, and 10 bases lay outside the gene matches. Germline-derived CDR1 and CDR2 are MNHEY and SVGAGI. The CDR3 sequence is CASKPGQGEDEQYF. Written as DNA, the CDR3 is TGTGCCAGCAAACCAGGACAGGGAGAGGACGAGCAGTACTTC.

A few counts support this clone. The chain employs TRBV28 and TRBJ1-1; D not certain. The V end lost 2 bases, the J end lost 5 bases, and 9 bases lay between the germline ends. The CDR3 spans 13 residues. Germline values: CDR1 MDHEN, CDR2 SYDVKM. CDR3 DNA sequence: TGTGCCAGCAGTTTACCGGGGAAGACTGAAGCTTTCTTT. Amino acids: CASSLPGKTEAFF.

The rearrangement joins TRBV7-9 to TRBJ1-2; D gene uncertain. Trimming shortened V by 5 bases and J by 1 base, and 8 bases separated the two germline ends. The germline CDR1 and CDR2 sequences are SEHNR and FQNEAQ (reference sequence). The CDR3 length is 13 residues. CDR3 in DNA: TGTGCCAGCAGCACCGGACTTAACTATGGCTACACCTTC. Its translation: CASSTGLNYGYTF.

This clone was recorded a few times. V usage is TRBV5-1 and J usage is TRBJ2-5; 15 nucleotides agree with TRBD2. Germline CDR1 reads SGHRS; CDR2 reads YFSETQ. This CDR3 region has 17 residues. The V gene end was trimmed by 4 bases and the J gene end by 5 bases; junction bases not matched to a gene: 9. CDR3 bases: TGCGCCAGCAGCCAGGGACTAGCGGGAGGCCAGGGGGAGACCCAGTACTTC. It specifies CASSQGLAGGQGETQYF.

A few counts support this clone. The V gene is TRBV7-2, the J gene TRBJ2-3, with D possibly TRBD2 on 7 matching bases. The V end was cut by 3 bases, the J end by 5 bases, with 21 bases between. CDR1 is SGHTA, CDR2 FQGNSA, per germline. The CDR3 is made up of 17 amino acids. The CDR3 region has the DNA TGTGCCAGCAGCTTCAATCCAAGGCGGGGGCCCCAAGATACGCAGTATTTT. Translated, it gives CASSFNPRRGPQDTQYF.

This clone has only a few counts. V and J are TRBV5-4 and TRBJ2-6, with a possible D match to TRBD2 (6 bases). CDR1 SGHNT and CDR2 YYREEE come from the germline V gene (reference sequence). The V and J ends lost 0 bases and 0 bases respectively, with 10 bases between them. This CDR3 spans 17 amino acids. As DNA, the CDR3 is TGTGCCAGCAGCTTGGCGGGACTCCTCTCTGGGGCCAACGTCCTGACTTTC. It is translated as CASSLAGLLSGANVLTF.

V is TRBV21-1 and J is TRBJ1-5; the table gives TRBD1 as D, unverified against the DNA. TRBV21-1 is termed a pseudogene. The CDR3 length is 16 residues. The CDR3 here is CASSKWGQTSNQPQHF. CDR3 nucleotide sequence: TGTGCCAGCAGCAAATGGGGACAGACTAGCAATCAGCCCCAGCATTTT.

The chain carries TRBV19 and TRBJ2-7; possibly TRBD2 for D (7 bases). The germline gives CDR1 LNHDA, CDR2 SQIVND (reference sequence). The length of the CDR3 is 14 residues. Trimming took 3 bases from V and 4 from J, leaving 13 bases between them. In nucleotides, the CDR3 is TGTGCCAGTAGTATGGCGGGGGCGCGATACGAGCAGTACTTC. Translating it yields CASSMAGARYEQYF. Drawing the rest from reference TRBV19 and TRBJ2-7, the complete variable domain is DGGITQSPKYLFRKEGQNVTLSCEQNLNHDAMYWYRQDPGQGLRLIYYSQIVNDFQKGDIAEGYSVSREKKESFPLTVTSAQKNPTAFYLCASSMAGARYEQYFGPGTRLTVT.

A few counts support this clone. The V call is TRBV6-5, the J call TRBJ2-2, with D hard to call. Germline CDR1 and CDR2: MNHEY and SVGAGI. Trimming took off 6 bases at V and 0 bases at J, with 8 bases between the two ends. CDR3 length equals 14 residues. CDR3: CASSSDTNTGELFF. CDR3 coding DNA: TGTGCCAGCAGCTCCGACACGAACACCGGGGAGCTGTTTTTT.

This clone occurred a few times. J is TRBJ1-1 and V is TRBV7-2; D is possibly TRBD1 (5 bases). The CDR3 is 12 amino acids. Germline assignment: CDR1 SGHTA and CDR2 FQGNSA. With 11 bases removed from V and 1 base from J, the gap between germline ends came to 11 bases. The CDR3, as DNA: TGTGCCGCGGGGCGGAGGAACACTGAAGCTTTCTTT. It encodes CAAGRRNTEAFF.

This clone came up a few times. The chain links TRBV7-9 to TRBJ2-3; D remains ambiguous. The CDR3 is made up of 12 amino acids. V lost 6 bases and J lost 1, with 5 bases in between. The germline CDR1 and CDR2 sequences are SEHNR and FQNEAQ (reference sequence). The CDR3 nucleotides read TGTGCCAGCAGTATAGGCACAGATACGCAGTATTTT. As protein: CASSIGTDTQYF.

This clone was counted only a few times. This chain joins TRBV7-6 and TRBJ2-7; TRBD2 agrees at 7 bases. Germline V gene data show CDR1 as SGHVS and CDR2 as FNYEAQ. The CDR3 runs to 14 residues. The V and J ends lost 5 bases and 2 bases, in that order; junction bases with no gene match: 6. CDR3 amino acids: CASSPQGGPYEQYF. The CDR3 DNA sequence: TGTGCCAGCAGCCCCCAGGGAGGGCCCTACGAGCAGTACTTC. The full variable domain, in which reference TRBV7-6 and TRBJ2-7 provide the parts outside the CDR3, is GAGVSQSPRYKVTKRGQDVALRCDPISGHVSLYWYRQALGQGPEFLTYFNYEAQQDKSGLPNDRFSAERPEGSISTLTIQRTEQRDSAMYRCASSPQGGPYEQYFGPGTRLTVT.

A remark on this clone: One junction end disagrees with the germline gene, perhaps due to a read error. The chain combines TRBV15 with TRBJ2-5; 8 bases align to TRBD2. Germline loops: CDR1 LNHNV, CDR2 YYDKDF (reference sequence). The CDR3 is 12 residues long. This chain's CDR3 is CATSTAGGGVDF. The CDR3 DNA reads as TGTGCCACCAGCACTGCGGGAGGTGGGGTTGACTTC.

The V call is TRBV7-2, the J call TRBJ2-2; TRBD2 agrees at 11 bases. Germline values: CDR1 SGHTA, CDR2 FQGNSA. J gave up 4 bases and V 5 bases, and 6 bases lay outside the gene matches. This CDR3 has 16 amino acids. In nucleotides, the CDR3 is TGTGCCAGCAGCCTGTCTAGCGGGGGGTCCACCGGGGAGCTGTTTTTT. It codes for CASSLSSGGSTGELFF.

This chain uses TRBV7-9 with TRBJ2-7; 9 bases are shared with TRBD2. The CDR3 contains 16 residues. V lost 3 bases to trimming and J lost 3 bases; unmatched junction nucleotides: 9. In germline, CDR1 is SEHNR, CDR2 FQNEAQ (reference sequence). The CDR3, as DNA: TGTGCCAGCAGCTTCCTTGGGACTAGCACCATCTACGAGCAGTACTTC. It translates to CASSFLGTSTIYEQYF.

The V call is TRBV6-6, the J call TRBJ2-5; D is undetermined. The CDR3 contains 12 residues. Germline values: CDR1 MNHNY, CDR2 SVGAGI (reference sequence). The ends were cut back, 7 bases at V and 2 bases at J, with 8 bases in the middle. CDR3 sequence reads: CASKKRQETQYF. The CDR3 nucleotides are TGTGCCAGCAAAAAGAGGCAAGAGACCCAGTACTTC.

This clone was detected a few times. Compared with germline, one end of the junction differs, possibly owing to a read error. The chain links TRBV2 to TRBJ1-2, with D maybe TRBD1 (6 bases). This CDR3 region has 13 residues. CDR1 is SNHLY, CDR2 FYNNEI, per germline. The chain's CDR3 is CASRERRQVSTPF. The CDR3 nucleotides read TGTGCCAGCAGAGAAAGAAGACAGGTCTCTACTCCCTTC.

This clone turned up a few times. The J gene is TRBJ2-7, the V gene TRBV11-2, with TRBD1 identical over 8 bases. CDR1 and CDR2 from the germline V gene are SGHAT and FQNNGV. Trimming removed 1 base from V and 3 bases from J; junction bases left unmatched: 5. The CDR3 runs to 15 residues. The CDR3 DNA reads TGTGCCAGCAGCTTAGGTCCGGACAGGGTCTACGAGCAGTACTTC. Its translation is CASSLGPDRVYEQYF.

This clone has just a few counts. The chain has TRBV29-1 and TRBJ2-5, with TRBD1 identical over 10 bases. The germline V gene has CDR1 SQVTM and CDR2 ANQGSEA. With 4 bases clipped from V and 0 bases from J, the junction kept 11 bases outside the gene matches. The CDR3 extends over 17 amino acids. As DNA, the CDR3 is TGCAGCGTTGGACAGAGGGGGACAGGGGCGTACCAAGAGACCCAGTACTTC. Amino acids: CSVGQRGTGAYQETQYF. The full variable domain, in which reference TRBV29-1 and TRBJ2-5 provide the parts outside the CDR3, is SAVISQKPSRDICQRGTSLTIQCQVDSQVTMMFWYRQQPGQSLTLIATANQGSEATYESGFVIDKFPISRPNLTFSTLTVSNMSPEDSSIYLCSVGQRGTGAYQETQYFGPGTRLLVL.